The TCR beta chain described here comes from a study of blood T cells in healthy people across ages (dated by TCRdb to about 2015). Background on the whole study: In model experiments, roughly one uniquely barcoded TCR beta cDNA molecule per two T cells was captured by template switching. To track age-related changes in TCR beta repertoire diversity, the study relied on deep sequencing normalized with unique cDNA molecular identifiers. The donors were divided into four age groups: young (average approximately 16 years), middle-aged (almost 40), aged (approximately 62) and long-lived (roughly 82). To avoid experimental bias, donors of different ages were spread randomly across the sequencing lanes. Two additional independent replicas of 1 million unique cDNA reads from the same blood draw were analyzed for two donors (one aged 18 to 30 and one aged 80 or older). Study-level results and caveats: Compared with the aged group, the long-lived group had more naive CD4+ T cells, fewer expanded clones and increased TCR diversity, suggesting age selection. Donor CMV infection status was unknown, potentially confounding age-related changes in expanded clonotypes. Because profiling used bulk unsorted PBMCs, naive and antigen-experienced compartments could not be compared conclusively. Total diversity estimates from one million sequenced T cells were considered lower bounds and underestimates. A strong correlation was found between observed TCR beta diversity and the percentage of naive T cells measured by flow cytometry. Observed TCR beta diversity per million T cells fell roughly linearly with age, and a significant reduction was already apparent by age around 40.

Ten or more counts support this clonotype. Its cognate antigen has yet to be identified. It has no much larger one-base neighbor in the sample; base qualities were not kept. CDR1 and CDR2, per the germline V gene, are SGHRS and YFSETQ. Spanning cysteine to phenylalanine, the CDR3 consists of 15 amino acids. The read is trimmed to its CDR3 DNA, 45 bases read in frame from base 1. Between the V and J ends, shortened by 2 bases and 1 base respectively, the junction contains 10 bases. The library came from 5' RACE. The sequencing machine was an Illumina HiSeq 2500. A second roughly 6 to 12 cycle PCR used a sample-barcoded 5' primer and a J-beta primer mix. A template-switch 5' adaptor carrying 12 random nucleotides introduced a unique molecular identifier onto each TCR beta cDNA molecule. Each sample yielded at least 2.5 million CDR3-containing paired-end reads. All of the RNA was converted into first-strand cDNA using the Mint cDNA synthesis kit, with a TRBC-specific oligonucleotide serving as the primer. Following uracil-DNA glycosylase treatment, a first 18-cycle PCR with universal primers M1SS and BC2_uni_R was performed on all cDNA. In the authors' own workflow: For normalization, 1 million high-quality reads were randomly selected from each sample, with every read carrying a distinct molecular identifier. Instead of being binned into consensus sequences, reads that shared molecular identifiers were thrown out. MiTCR, set to a Q25 quality threshold and the strictest error-elimination algorithm, was used for CDR3 identification, clonotype clustering and error correction. A nonparametric unseen species model using Euler transformation provided a lower-bound estimate of total TCR beta diversity. In TCRdb, the public reads were trimmed at Q25 with fastp and aligned with MiXCR, with productive beta chains retained. Merged by CDR3 protein, the rows form single entries marked with the most common genes and DNA. None of the V and J calls come from the authors' own analysis; TCRdb made them. The sample data list about 650,000 distinct CDR3 sequences, and 32% of these were observed just once. The top ten constitute approximately 15% of the sample.

The 39 donors, aged about 6 to 100 years, were systemically healthy Caucasian individuals from Russia. Each donor gave roughly 9 milliliters of peripheral blood, drawn into EDTA-treated Vacutainer tubes. Ficoll-Paque density-gradient centrifugation was used to isolate PBMCs, with at least 7 million per sample. Trizol reagent was used to extract total RNA from the PBMCs, yielding at least 5.5 micrograms per sample. The percentages of naive CD45RAhigh/CD27high T cells were determined by flow cytometry on a PBMC aliquot from every donor. Material for sequencing was blood. Recombination joined TRBV5-1 with TRBJ1-5; the D gene assignment is ambiguous. This clonotype originated in a woman of 80 years or more in good health. Donor details come from another sample of the same person, matched by shared clones. The encoded CDR3 is CASSLTDASNQPQHF. Here is the DNA: TGCGCCAGCAGCTTAACTGACGCCAGCAATCAGCCCCAGCATTTT.